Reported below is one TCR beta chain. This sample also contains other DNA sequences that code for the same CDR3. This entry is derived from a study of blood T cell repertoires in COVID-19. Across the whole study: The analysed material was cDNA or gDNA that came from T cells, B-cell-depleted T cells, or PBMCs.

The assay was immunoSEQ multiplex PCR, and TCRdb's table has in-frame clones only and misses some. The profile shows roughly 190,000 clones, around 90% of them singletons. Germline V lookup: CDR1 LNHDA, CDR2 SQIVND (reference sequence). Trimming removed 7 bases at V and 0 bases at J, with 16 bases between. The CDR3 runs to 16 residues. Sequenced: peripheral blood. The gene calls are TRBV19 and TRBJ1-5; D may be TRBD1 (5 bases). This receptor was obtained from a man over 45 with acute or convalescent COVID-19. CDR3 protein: CASTDRGGYSNQPQHF. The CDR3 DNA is TGTGCCAGTACCGACCGGGGGGGATATAGCAATCAGCCCCAGCATTTT. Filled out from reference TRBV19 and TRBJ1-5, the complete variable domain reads DGGITQSPKYLFRKEGQNVTLSCEQNLNHDAMYWYRQDPGQGLRLIYYSQIVNDFQKGDIAEGYSVSREKKESFPLTVTSAQKNPTAFYLCASTDRGGYSNQPQHFGDGTRLSIL.